The TCR beta chain described here comes from a study of T cells expressing NK-cell markers (dated by TCRdb to about 2020). Some background on the complete study: TCR beta-chain repertoires were profiled in sorted CD3+CD56+NKG2C+, CD3+CD56+NKG2C- and CD3+CD56-NKG2C+ T-cell subsets from several donors. Of the eight sequenced donors, seven were found to be HCMV-seropositive and one was found to be HCMV-seronegative. The eight sequenced donors were randomly selected healthy volunteers, three men and five women. Libraries were sequenced as 2 x 150 bp reads on Illumina HiSeq 2000/2500, MiSeq or NextSeq.

HCMV-specific IgG was detected in serum with a commercial ELISA kit to determine HCMV serostatus. Ficoll density gradient centrifugation was used to isolate peripheral blood mononuclear cells from blood. With regard to this clonotype: This receptor's antigen is unknown.

From cysteine to phenylalanine, the CDR3 is 16 amino acids long. No DNA appears here. Based on the germline V gene (reference sequence), the CDR1 and CDR2 sequences are MNHEY and SMNVEV. The sequencer was an Illumina HiSeq 2000. 5'RACE template switching, by which a universal primer site and unique molecular identifiers were added, was used to make TCR beta cDNA libraries. cDNA synthesis was primed from the TCR beta constant segment and was followed by two successive PCR amplification steps. The source study handled its data this way. MIGEC was used to demultiplex reads and group the reads by UMI, and MiTCR was used to assemble and quantify clonotypes. To remove erroneous sequences, TCR cDNA sequences were retained only when supported by two or more reads. Downstream repertoire analysis used the tcR package, and clonotypes were matched across fractions by CDR3 nucleotide sequence plus V segment. VDJmatch was used to annotate antigen specificity against VDJdb, with one amino acid substitution allowed in CDR3. Each CDR3 protein sequence appears as one entry after TCRdb reprocessed the reads, and no DNA is included. TCRdb's processing, not the authors' own work, is the source of the V and J calls. The data table for this sample lists some 110,000 distinct CDR3 sequences. The ten largest clonotypes hold around a sixth of the sample.

Overall study results and their limits: Whether the expanded NKG2C-expressing T cell clones were specific for HCMV antigens remained unclear. In roughly 6 donors, the dominant CD3+CD56+NKG2C+ clonotypes ranked among the top 10 CD8+ clonotypes, making up roughly 1.0-7.0% of CD8+ T cells. Those dominant clonotypes were again the most abundant among CD3+CD56-NKG2C+ cells in four donors, at roughly 28.3-65%.

Material for sequencing was blood T cells: a sorted CD56 or NKG2C T cell subset, CD4+ or CD8+ T cells, or bulk PBMC T cells (not recorded which). The receptor comes from a woman between 18 and 69 years old in good health. Rearrangement joined TRBV27 to TRBJ2-1; the TCRdb call, TRBD2, lacks DNA for checking. For the CDR3, the sequence is CASSLMFGDLYNEQFF.